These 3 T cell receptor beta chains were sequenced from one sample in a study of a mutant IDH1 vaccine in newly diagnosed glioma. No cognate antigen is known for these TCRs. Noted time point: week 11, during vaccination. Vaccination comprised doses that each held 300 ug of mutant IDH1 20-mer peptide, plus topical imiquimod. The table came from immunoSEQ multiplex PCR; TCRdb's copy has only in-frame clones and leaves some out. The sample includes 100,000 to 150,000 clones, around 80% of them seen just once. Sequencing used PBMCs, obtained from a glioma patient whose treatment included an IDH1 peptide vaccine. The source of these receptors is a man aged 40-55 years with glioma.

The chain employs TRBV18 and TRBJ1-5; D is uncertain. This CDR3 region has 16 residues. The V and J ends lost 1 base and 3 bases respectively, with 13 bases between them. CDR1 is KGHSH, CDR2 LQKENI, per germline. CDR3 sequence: CASSPLETSYNQPQHF. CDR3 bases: TGTGCCAGCTCACCACTTGAAACATCTTACAATCAGCCCCAGCATTTT.

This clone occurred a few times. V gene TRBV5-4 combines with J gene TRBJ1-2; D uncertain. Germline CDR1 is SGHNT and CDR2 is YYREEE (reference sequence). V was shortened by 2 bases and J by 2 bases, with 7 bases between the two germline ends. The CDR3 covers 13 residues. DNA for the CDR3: TGTGCCAGCAGCTTCCAGGACAACTATGGCTACACCTTC. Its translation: CASSFQDNYGYTF.

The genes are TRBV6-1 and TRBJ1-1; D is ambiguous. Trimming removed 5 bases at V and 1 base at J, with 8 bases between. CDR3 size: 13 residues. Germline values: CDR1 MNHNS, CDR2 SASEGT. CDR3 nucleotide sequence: TGTGCCAGCAGTCAGGTCACGAACACTGAAGCTTTCTTT. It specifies CASSQVTNTEAFF.